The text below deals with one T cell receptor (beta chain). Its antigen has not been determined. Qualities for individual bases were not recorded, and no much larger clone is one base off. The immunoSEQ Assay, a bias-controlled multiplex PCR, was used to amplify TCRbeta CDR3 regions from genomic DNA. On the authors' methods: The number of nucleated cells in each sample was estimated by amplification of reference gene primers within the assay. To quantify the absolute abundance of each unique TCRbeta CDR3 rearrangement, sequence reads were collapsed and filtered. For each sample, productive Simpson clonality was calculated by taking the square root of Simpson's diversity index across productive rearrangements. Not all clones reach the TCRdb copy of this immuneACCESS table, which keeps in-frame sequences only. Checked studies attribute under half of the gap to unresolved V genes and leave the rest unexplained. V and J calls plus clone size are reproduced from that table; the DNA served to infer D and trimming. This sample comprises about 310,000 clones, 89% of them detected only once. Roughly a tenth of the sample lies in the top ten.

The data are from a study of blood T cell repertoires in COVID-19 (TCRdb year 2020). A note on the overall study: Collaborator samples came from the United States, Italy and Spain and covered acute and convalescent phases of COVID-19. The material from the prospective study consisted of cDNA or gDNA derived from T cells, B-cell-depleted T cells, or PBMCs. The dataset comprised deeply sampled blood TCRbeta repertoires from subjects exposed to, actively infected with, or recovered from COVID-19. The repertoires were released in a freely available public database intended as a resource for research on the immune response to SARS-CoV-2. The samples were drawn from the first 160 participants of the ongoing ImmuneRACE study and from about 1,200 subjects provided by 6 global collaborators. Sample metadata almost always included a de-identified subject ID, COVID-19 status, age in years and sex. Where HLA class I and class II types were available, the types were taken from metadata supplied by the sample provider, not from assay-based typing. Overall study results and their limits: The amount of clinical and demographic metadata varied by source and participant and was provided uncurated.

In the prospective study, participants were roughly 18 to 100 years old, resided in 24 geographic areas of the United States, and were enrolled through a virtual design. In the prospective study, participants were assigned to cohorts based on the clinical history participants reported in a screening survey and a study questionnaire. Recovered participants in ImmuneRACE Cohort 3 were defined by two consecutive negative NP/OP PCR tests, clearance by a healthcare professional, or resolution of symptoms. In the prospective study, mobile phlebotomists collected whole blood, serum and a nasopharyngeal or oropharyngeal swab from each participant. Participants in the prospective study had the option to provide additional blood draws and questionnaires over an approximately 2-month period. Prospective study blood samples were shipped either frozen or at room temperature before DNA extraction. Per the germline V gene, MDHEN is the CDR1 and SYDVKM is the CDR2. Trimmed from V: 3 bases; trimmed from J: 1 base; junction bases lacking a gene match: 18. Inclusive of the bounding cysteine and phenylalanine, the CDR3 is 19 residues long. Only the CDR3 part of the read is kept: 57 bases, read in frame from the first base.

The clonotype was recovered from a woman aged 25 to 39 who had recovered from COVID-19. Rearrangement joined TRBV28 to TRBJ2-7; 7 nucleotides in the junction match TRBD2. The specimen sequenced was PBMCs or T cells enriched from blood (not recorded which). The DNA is TGTGCCAGCAGTTTTCTCACCCACGGACTAGTAACAAATTCCTACGAGCAGTACTTC. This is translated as CASSFLTHGLVTNSYEQYF. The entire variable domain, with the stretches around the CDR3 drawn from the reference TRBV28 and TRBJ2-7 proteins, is DVKVTQSSRYLVKRTGEKVFLECVQDMDHENMFWYRQDPGLGLRLIYFSYDVKMKEKGDIPEGYSVSREKKERFSLILESASTNQTSMYLCASSFLTHGLVTNSYEQYFGPGTRLTVT.